Presented here are 4 T cell receptor beta chains from one specimen sequenced in a study of control samples from healthy donors and cancer patients. Libraries were prepared by immunoSEQ multiplex PCR; TCRdb keeps only in-frame clonotypes and omits some of them. This table holds more than 50,000 clones, approximately 85% found once. The sample comprised blood. The receptors come from a man aged 35 to 55 in good health.

This chain connects TRBV11-1 to TRBJ2-1; possibly TRBD2 for D (6 bases). The V end was cut by 1 base, the J end by 11 bases, with 9 bases between. The CDR3 length is 12 residues. Looked up from germline, CDR1 is SGHAT and CDR2 is FQDESV (reference sequence). The CDR3 loop reads CASSLVAGQQFF. The CDR3, as DNA: TGTGCCAGCAGCTTAGTCGCGGGACAGCAGTTCTTC.

This chain uses TRBV13 with TRBJ1-1; no clear D gene. Germline V gene data show CDR1 as PRHDT and CDR2 as FYEKMQ (reference sequence). The CDR3 sequence is 13 residues long. With 6 bases removed from V and 6 bases from J, the gap between germline ends came to 14 bases. In DNA, the CDR3 is TGTGCCAGCAGACCGGGCGGACGGGCTGAAGCTTTCTTT. This gives the protein CASRPGGRAEAFF.

A single count supports this clone. The rearrangement joins TRBV7-2 to TRBJ1-4; a possible D gene is TRBD1 (6 bases). Germline assignment: CDR1 SGHTA and CDR2 FQGNSA. V was shortened by 6 bases and J by 4 bases, with 15 bases between the two germline ends. This CDR3 contains 15 residues. The CDR3 DNA reads as TGTGCCAGCAGTCGACAGGCGGACGTTAATGAAAAACTGTTTTTT. It translates to CASSRQADVNEKLFF.

This rearrangement joins TRBV29-1 to TRBJ2-3, with TRBD1 identical over 8 bases. Germline V gene data show CDR1 as SQVTM and CDR2 as ANQGSEA. V gave up 3 bases and J gave up 3 bases; unmatched junction bases: 2. The CDR3 sequence is 13 residues long. CDR3 loop: CSVDRTGTDTQYF. The CDR3 DNA sequence: TGCAGCGTTGATAGGACAGGGACAGATACGCAGTATTTT.